Only a few counts were recorded for the clone carrying this TCR beta chain. Antigen unknown. Survey sequencing of tumors mostly used approximately 5.2 ug DNA, two replicates. TCRdb keeps only in-frame clones here, not all; method: immunoSEQ multiplex PCR. The table includes roughly 13,000 clones, 57% detected once. This record belongs to a study of neoadjuvant anti-PD-1 for oral cavity cancer. About the research overall: Nivolumab at 3 mg/kg was mostly given biweekly, three to four doses, pre-surgery. Patients without progression got a fourth dose around day 43.

Study results and caveats: Pretreatment Treg/Th17 ratio correlated inversely with post-treatment tumor clonality.

The CDR3 spans 12 residues. Between the trimmed V and J ends, which lost 8 bases and 7 bases, there was a span of 17 bases. Germline loops: CDR1 SQVTM, CDR2 ANQGSEA. The rearrangement links TRBV29-1 to TRBJ2-5, with a weak D call TRBD2 (6 bases). This TCR derives from a person between 35 and 79 years old with oral cavity squamous cell carcinoma. The source material was tumor tissue, sampled before nivolumab (anti-PD-1) treatment. The CDR3 nucleotides read TGCAGCTGTCCAACCCTTAGCGGGACCCAGTACTTC. Translating it yields CSCPTLSGTQYF.